This section outlines one T cell receptor beta chain sequence together with its context. The protocol was immunoSEQ multiplex PCR, while the TCRdb copy is restricted to in-frame clones and leaves out a portion. Of 180,000 or so clones listed, over 65% are singletons. The sample is drawn from a study of blood T cell repertoires in COVID-19. About the research overall: Samples taken during acute and convalescent COVID-19 were collected in the United States, Italy and Spain. In each case, the material was cDNA or gDNA derived from T cells, B-cell-depleted T cells, or PBMCs.

Trimming pared 2 bases from V and 0 bases from J, leaving 11 bases between. Germline-derived CDR1 and CDR2 are LNHDA and SQIVND (reference sequence). This CDR3 is 16 amino acids long. J is TRBJ1-3 and V is TRBV19; D is unclear. The receptor's source is a person aged 70 to 79 with COVID-19, enrolled during active disease. The sample was peripheral blood. The CDR3 here is CASSINAVHSGNTIYF. CDR3 DNA sequence: TGTGCCAGTAGTATAAATGCGGTACACTCTGGAAACACCATATATTTT. Variable domain in full (rest from reference TRBV19 and TRBJ1-3): DGGITQSPKYLFRKEGQNVTLSCEQNLNHDAMYWYRQDPGQGLRLIYYSQIVNDFQKGDIAEGYSVSREKKESFPLTVTSAQKNPTAFYLCASSINAVHSGNTIYFGEGSWLTVV.